This T cell receptor (beta chain) was found in a study of vaccination and CD4 T cells after COVID-19. Study as a whole: Participants got two doses of BNT162b2 or mRNA-1273 vaccine. Blood was drawn a median around 66 days post second dose, range 14 to 241. Broader study findings: The rise in median SARS-CoV-2-reactive clonotypes, from roughly 22 to 38, was not significant.

TCRdb analysed the PCR reads with MiXCR anew, one entry per CDR3 protein. The data hold approximately 17,000 distinct CDR3 sequences, with approximately 60% observed a single time. The germline V and J ends were trimmed by 3 bases and 2 bases, with 7 bases remaining between them. Germline CDR1 and CDR2: SGHKS and YYEKEE (reference sequence). This CDR3 is 13 amino acids long. As regards this clonotype: The target antigen is unknown.

This sequence originates from a human donor who had recovered from COVID-19. Sequences were derived from CD4+ T cells from blood, sampled after SARS-CoV-2 vaccination. The chain carries TRBV5-5 and TRBJ2-3, with D maybe TRBD2 (6 bases). CDR3 protein: CASSWDFTDTQYF. CDR3 in DNA: TGTGCCAGCAGCTGGGACTTCACAGATACGCAGTATTTT.